This TCR beta chain was identified during a study of patients and donors after allogeneic stem cell transplantation. MiXCR was run by TCRdb on the RT-PCR reads, yielding one entry per CDR3 protein. This sample has over 65,000 distinct CDR3 sequences, with 26% found just once. The CDR3 spans 14 residues. Germline-derived CDR1 and CDR2 are KGHDR and SFDVKD. The J segment lost 2 bases and the V segment lost 4 bases, leaving 3 bases of the junction unmatched. This sequence joins TRBV24-1 and TRBJ1-2, with TRBD1 identical over 7 bases. Material for sequencing was blood, either unsorted or a sorted T cell fraction (not recorded which). This receptor was taken from a human donor who was either an allogeneic HSCT recipient or a stem cell or donor lymphocyte infusion donor (not recorded which). It is not recorded whose cells these are; they may come from a transplant donor. This CDR3 is CATSEGGGNYGYTF. CDR3 in DNA: TGTGCCACCAGTGAGGGAGGGGGCAACTATGGCTACACCTTC.